This passage covers 28 T cell receptor beta chains from one sample sequenced in a study of cytomegalovirus exposure and HLA in healthy donors. A multiplex PCR was run with 60 Vbeta primers and 13 Jbeta primers. TCRdb's table, derived via immunoSEQ multiplex PCR, lists solely in-frame clones and lacks some. The sample carries approximately 170,000 clones, approximately 75% recorded once. The sample consisted of PBMCs. Receptor source: a girl aged 10 to 17 in good health and CMV-seronegative.

The chain has TRBV5-6 and TRBJ2-1, with a tentative D call TRBD1 (6 bases). This CDR3 spans 13 amino acids. CDR1 SGHDT and CDR2 YYEEEE come from the germline V gene. Trimming left V 4 bases short and J 10 bases short, with 15 bases between. The CDR3 coding sequence is TGTGCCAGCAGCGCTGGTCAGGGGTCGGAGCAGTTCTTC. Protein: CASSAGQGSEQFF.

The J gene is TRBJ2-5, the V gene TRBV6-6, with 7 bases lining up with TRBD1. The CDR3 has 13 amino acids. With 6 bases clipped from V and 8 bases from J, the junction kept 9 bases outside the gene matches. Germline V gene sequence: CDR1 MNHNY, CDR2 SVGAGI (reference sequence). The CDR3 region is CASSRDSQGTQYF. The CDR3 DNA reads as TGTGCCAGCAGCCGGGACAGCCAAGGAACCCAGTACTTC.

A few counts support this clone. The rearrangement joins TRBV19 to TRBJ2-7, with TRBD1 identical over 8 bases. The CDR3 length is 14 residues. The germline V gene encodes CDR1 LNHDA and CDR2 SQIVND (reference sequence). V was clipped by 6 bases and J by 6 bases; unmatched bases: 10. The CDR3 region is CASSPGGGSVEQYF. The CDR3 DNA reads TGTGCCAGTAGCCCAGGGGGCGGGTCCGTCGAGCAGTACTTC.

This clone was recorded only once. This sequence joins TRBV14 and TRBJ1-6, with D tentatively TRBD1 (5 bases). Trimming left V 0 bases short and J 3 bases short, with 9 bases between. The CDR3 is 16 amino acids. CDR1 and CDR2 (germline): SGHDN, FVKESK. The CDR3 DNA reads TGTGCCAGCAGCCAAGAGGGGGGGTTCTATAATTCACCCCTCCACTTT. Protein product: CASSQEGGFYNSPLHF.

The rearrangement uses TRBV5-6 and TRBJ2-5; tentative D call: TRBD2 (5 bases). CDR3 length: 14 residues. V shed 4 bases and J shed 5 bases, with 15 bases lying between them. Germline-derived CDR1 and CDR2 are SGHDT and YYEEEE. The CDR3 DNA reads TGTGCCAGCAGCCCAGAGGGCCCCCGGGAGACCCAGTACTTC. Protein: CASSPEGPRETQYF.

This clone was detected once. For the CDR3, the DNA is TGTGCCAGCAGTTTAGGGGTTTGGGGGGGGGATACGCAGTATTTT. Amino acid sequence: CASSLGVWGGDTQYF. This chain joins TRBV27 and TRBJ2-3; 7 bases fit TRBD2. The germline CDR1 and CDR2 sequences are MNHEY and SMNVEV (reference sequence). J lost 6 bases, V lost 2 bases, and 8 bases had no gene match. The CDR3 sequence is 15 residues long.

The chain couples TRBV7-8 to TRBJ2-2; TRBD2 aligns across 9 bases. The CDR3 spans 16 residues. V shed 5 bases, J shed 7 bases, and the junction held 11 bases outside the gene matches. Germline CDR1 is SGHVS and CDR2 is FQNEAQ. The CDR3 protein is CASSPGLAVLGGELFF. The CDR3 DNA follows: TGTGCCAGCAGCCCGGGACTAGCTGTTTTGGGCGGGGAGCTGTTTTTT.

Comments on this clone: The same CDR3 also results from other DNA sequences found in this sample. The V call is TRBV6-4, the J call TRBJ2-3, with D possibly TRBD2 on 5 matching bases. Germline assignment: CDR1 MRHNA and CDR2 SNTAGT. V lost 5 bases and J 6 bases, leaving 9 bases between the germline ends. CDR3 size: 12 residues. The CDR3 DNA follows: TGTGCCAGCAGTCCCACGGGGGATACGCAGTATTTT. It is translated as CASSPTGDTQYF.

The rearrangement joins TRBV28 to TRBJ1-2; TRBD1 might be the D (5 bases). V gave up 5 bases and J gave up 8 bases, with 15 bases separating them. Looked up from germline, CDR1 is MDHEN and CDR2 is SYDVKM. CDR3 length equals 13 residues. The CDR3 DNA reads TGTGCCAGCAGTGAGACTTCAGGGAAGGGCTACACCTTC. This encodes CASSETSGKGYTF.

The CDR3 is CASSITQGWTEAFF. The CDR3, as DNA: TGTGCCAGTAGTATAACCCAGGGGTGGACTGAAGCTTTCTTT. The chain carries TRBV19 and TRBJ1-1; D perhaps matches TRBD1 (6 bases). Between the trimmed V and J ends, which lost 2 bases and 5 bases, there was a span of 12 bases. Looked up from germline, CDR1 is LNHDA and CDR2 is SQIVND (reference sequence). CDR3 length: 14 residues.

The chain recombines TRBV29-1 with TRBJ1-1; D remains ambiguous. Per the germline V gene, CDR1 is SQVTM and CDR2 is ANQGSEA. This CDR3 spans 12 amino acids. With 7 bases removed from V and 1 base from J, the gap between germline ends came to 10 bases. The CDR3 here is CSASTGNTEAFF. The CDR3 nucleotides are TGCAGCGCATCGACGGGGAACACTGAAGCTTTCTTT.

CDR3 protein: CASSELLAGGPEQYF. CDR3 in DNA: TGTGCCAGCAGCGAACTTCTAGCGGGGGGGCCCGAGCAGTACTTC. This chain joins TRBV13 and TRBJ2-7, with TRBD2 matching over 12 bases. This CDR3 spans 15 amino acids. With 5 bases clipped from V and 6 bases from J, the junction kept 8 bases outside the gene matches. Germline-derived CDR1 and CDR2 are PRHDT and FYEKMQ (reference sequence). Using reference TRBV13 and TRBJ2-7 for the parts outside the CDR3, the full variable domain is AAGVIQSPRHLIKEKRETATLKCYPIPRHDTVYWYQQGPGQDPQFLISFYEKMQSDKGSIPDRFSAQQFSDYHSELNMSSLELGDSALYFCASSELLAGGPEQYFGPGTRLTVT.

The gene calls are TRBV6-1 and TRBJ1-2; 8 bases line up with TRBD1. This CDR3 comprises 15 residues. CDR1 is MNHNS, CDR2 SASEGT, per germline. Trimming removed 8 bases from V and 7 bases from J; junction bases left unmatched: 15. The CDR3 nucleotides read TGTGCCAGCGCCCTAGGACAGGGATCCCTGGGTGGCTACACCTTC. Its translation: CASALGQGSLGGYTF.

The rearrangement links TRBV5-1 to TRBJ2-5, with TRBD2 as a possible D gene (5 bases). Germline loops: CDR1 SGHRS, CDR2 YFSETQ. V gave up 2 bases and J gave up 5 bases, with 10 bases separating them. This CDR3 region has 13 residues. The CDR3 loop reads CASSFSAAETQYF. The CDR3 region has the DNA TGCGCCAGCAGCTTCTCAGCGGCCGAGACCCAGTACTTC. Filled out from reference TRBV5-1 and TRBJ2-5, the complete variable domain reads KAGVTQTPRYLIKTRGQQVTLSCSPISGHRSVSWYQQTPGQGLQFLFEYFSETQRNKGNFPGRFSGRQFSNSRSEMNVSTLELGDSALYLCASSFSAAETQYFGPGTRLLVL.

The rearrangement links TRBV9 to TRBJ2-1; D is possibly TRBD2 (7 bases). The ends were cut back, 3 bases at V and 7 bases at J, with 17 bases in the middle. The CDR3 sequence is 15 residues long. The V gene's germline CDR1 is SGDLS and CDR2 YYNGEE. The CDR3 DNA reads TGTGCCAGCAGCGCCGGCGGGGGCCTCTGGAATGAGCAGTTCTTC. Its protein is CASSAGGGLWNEQFF.

This clone was seen a single time. The chain is built from TRBV5-1 and TRBJ1-2; TRBD1 matches at 10 bases. The V and J ends lost 4 bases and 3 bases, in that order; junction bases with no gene match: 3. This CDR3 region has 14 residues. Germline V gene data show CDR1 as SGHRS and CDR2 as YFSETQ. The CDR3 nucleotides are TGCGCCAGCAGCCCCGGGACAGGGGACTATGGCTACACCTTC. It codes for CASSPGTGDYGYTF.

DNA of the CDR3: TGTGCCAGCAGGAATCTCGACAGGGGCTACGAGCAGTACTTC. Translation gives CASRNLDRGYEQYF. This rearrangement joins TRBV6-6 to TRBJ2-7; 8 nucleotides match TRBD1. J gave up 3 bases and V 6 bases, and 7 bases lay outside the gene matches. Per the germline V gene, CDR1 is MNHNY and CDR2 is SVGAGI (reference sequence). The CDR3 is 14 amino acids.

The genes are TRBV9 and TRBJ2-6; a weak D match, TRBD1 (6 bases). CDR3 length equals 19 residues. Germline lookup yields CDR1 SGDLS and CDR2 YYNGEE. Trimming left V 0 bases short and J 0 bases short, with 16 bases between. DNA of the CDR3: TGTGCCAGCAGCGTAGCCGCTCGGGACACCTACTCTGGGGCCAACGTCCTGACTTTC. Translated, it gives CASSVAARDTYSGANVLTF.

The chain joins TRBV7-7 to TRBJ2-5, with TRBD1 matching over 10 bases. V shed 1 base, J shed 4 bases, and the junction held 3 bases outside the gene matches. This CDR3 contains 15 residues. Per the germline V gene, CDR1 is SSHAT and CDR2 is FNYEAQ (reference sequence). The CDR3 spells CASSLGTGGIETQYF. CDR3 DNA: TGTGCCAGCAGCTTAGGGACAGGGGGTATAGAGACCCAGTACTTC.

The chain is built from TRBV30 and TRBJ2-1; D gene ambiguous. The V end was cut by 3 bases, the J end by 7 bases, with 7 bases between. This CDR3 is built from 11 residues. Looked up from germline, CDR1 is GTSNPN and CDR2 is SVGIG (reference sequence). CDR3 DNA: TGTGCCTGGAGAGGCGGAAATGAGCAGTTCTTC. This codes for CAWRGGNEQFF.

This clone occurred a few times. The gene calls are TRBV6-5 and TRBJ1-1, with no clear D. The CDR3 covers 13 residues. The V end lost 0 bases, the J end lost 4 bases, and 6 bases lay between the germline ends. The germline gives CDR1 MNHEY, CDR2 SVGAGI. The DNA of the CDR3 is TGTGCCAGCAGTTACTCAGGGAGCACTGAAGCTTTCTTT. Translated: CASSYSGSTEAFF.

The chain employs TRBV7-9 and TRBJ2-1; possible D gene TRBD1, 6 bases. Germline V gene data show CDR1 as SEHNR and CDR2 as FQNEAQ (reference sequence). Trimming removed 3 bases at V and 7 bases at J, with 16 bases between. The CDR3 extends over 15 amino acids. CDR3 coding DNA: TGTGCCAGCAGCTTCACCGGGACACCTTGGAATGAGCAGTTCTTC. It yields the protein CASSFTGTPWNEQFF.

The chain is built from TRBV30 and TRBJ1-6, with 8 bases fitting TRBD1. V shed 2 bases and J 7 bases; nucleotides not matched to a gene: 22. Germline CDR1 and CDR2: GTSNPN and SVGIG (reference sequence). The CDR3 covers 20 residues. The DNA for the CDR3 is TGTGCCTGGAGTTTCGTTCCCGGGACAGGTCAGAGCTCCTGGAATTCACCCCTCCACTTT. Translation: CAWSFVPGTGQSSWNSPLHF.

J is TRBJ1-2 and V is TRBV2, with 9 positions matching TRBD1. From germline, CDR1 is SNHLY and CDR2 FYNNEI. The junction had 8 bases not matched to a gene; V was cut back by 5 bases and J by 7 bases. The CDR3 extends over 14 amino acids. DNA for the CDR3: TGTGCCAGCAGTACGGACAGGGGTGGAATTGGCTACACCTTC. Its protein is CASSTDRGGIGYTF.

This chain uses TRBV5-4 with TRBJ1-1, with a weak D call TRBD1 (5 bases). The length of the CDR3 is 14 residues. The V end was cut by 1 base, the J end by 4 bases, with 11 bases between. Germline assignment: CDR1 SGHNT and CDR2 YYREEE (reference sequence). The CDR3 DNA sequence: TGTGCCAGCAGCTTGCGCGGGGGGAGCACTGAAGCTTTCTTT. It encodes CASSLRGGSTEAFF.

The gene calls are TRBV2 and TRBJ1-2; 7 nucleotides align to TRBD1. The germline V gene encodes CDR1 SNHLY and CDR2 FYNNEI. The CDR3 is 13 residues long. J gave up 4 bases and V 5 bases, and 4 bases lay outside the gene matches. This CDR3 is CASSSDRTYGYTF. The CDR3 DNA reads TGTGCCAGCAGTTCGGACAGGACCTATGGCTACACCTTC.

The V and J genes are TRBV5-8 and TRBJ1-2; D call uncertain. Germline-derived CDR1 and CDR2 are SGHTS and YDEGEE. The CDR3 length is 12 residues. V lost 0 bases, J lost 8 bases, and 8 bases lay in between. The CDR3 coding sequence is TGTGCCAGCAGCTTGGCAGACACCGGCTACACCTTC. It translates to CASSLADTGYTF.

The chain combines TRBV6-1 with TRBJ1-1; 7 bases line up with TRBD1. The V gene end was trimmed by 11 bases and the J gene end by 3 bases; junction bases not matched to a gene: 12. Germline V gene lookup returns CDR1 MNHNS and CDR2 SASEGT. There are 14 residues in the CDR3. The CDR3 region has the DNA TGTGCCTCCTACCCGGCGGGACAGCACACTGAAGCTTTCTTT. It encodes CASYPAGQHTEAFF.